These T cell receptor beta chains were read from a single sample in a study of blood T cell repertoires in COVID-19. Sequencing was performed with immunoSEQ multiplex PCR; in TCRdb, only in-frame clones are kept and a portion is missing. This table holds 100,000 or so clones, roughly two thirds found once. Sample: peripheral blood. These receptors originate from a man older than 75 with acute or convalescent COVID-19. Both conserved end residues are part of each CDR3. D genes are given only for firm matches. For some rows the clone size is stated as once, few or many, or as a class when expanded; others skip it.

clone size: -; D gene: TRBD1; V gene: TRBV7-2; J gene: TRBJ2-6; CDR3 protein: CATGGTGASGANVLTF; CDR3 DNA: TGTGCCACCGGGGGGACAGGGGCGTCTGGGGCCAACGTCCTGACTTTC
clone size: -; D gene: TRBD2; V gene: TRBV13; J gene: TRBJ2-5; CDR3 protein: CASSLGLGGETQYF; CDR3 DNA: TGTGCCAGCAGCTTGGGACTAGGGGGGGAGACCCAGTACTTC
clone size: -; D gene: -; V gene: TRBV19; J gene: TRBJ2-3; CDR3 protein: CASSTLALTDTQYF; CDR3 DNA: TGTGCCAGTTCCACCCTAGCCCTCACAGATACGCAGTATTTT
clone size: -; D gene: TRBD1; V gene: TRBV11-2; J gene: TRBJ2-2; CDR3 protein: CASSLYGQGFAGELFF; CDR3 DNA: TGTGCCAGCAGCTTATATGGACAGGGATTCGCCGGGGAGCTGTTTTTT
clone size: once; D gene: -; V gene: TRBV6-5; J gene: TRBJ2-7; CDR3 protein: CASSPDTYEQYF; CDR3 DNA: TGTGCCAGCAGTCCGGACACCTACGAGCAGTACTTC
clone size: -; D gene: -; V gene: TRBV6-5; J gene: TRBJ2-1; CDR3 protein: CASGEVLRNEQFF; CDR3 DNA: TGTGCCAGCGGGGAGGTTTTGAGGAATGAGCAGTTCTTC
clone size: -; D gene: -; V gene: TRBV7-8; J gene: TRBJ2-1; CDR3 protein: CASSPYNEQFF; CDR3 DNA: TGTGCCAGCAGCCCATACAATGAGCAGTTCTTC
clone size: once; D gene: -; V gene: TRBV29-1; J gene: TRBJ1-1; CDR3 protein: CSVEMDRVNTEAFF; CDR3 DNA: TGCAGCGTTGAGATGGACAGAGTGAACACTGAAGCTTTCTTT
clone size: once; D gene: -; V gene: TRBV5-1; J gene: TRBJ1-4; CDR3 protein: CASSASGSPATNEKLFF; CDR3 DNA: TGCGCCAGCAGCGCCTCAGGGTCCCCTGCAACTAATGAAAAACTGTTTTTT
clone size: -; D gene: TRBD2; V gene: TRBV6-2/TRBV6-3; J gene: TRBJ2-1; CDR3 protein: CASTPTSEYYNEQFF; CDR3 DNA: TGTGCCAGCACCCCGACTAGCGAGTATTACAATGAGCAGTTCTTC
clone size: many; D gene: -; V gene: TRBV28; J gene: TRBJ1-2; CDR3 protein: CASSVRGGGYTF; CDR3 DNA: TGTGCCAGCAGTGTACGGGGTGGTGGCTACACCTTC
clone size: -; D gene: -; V gene: TRBV6-5; J gene: TRBJ1-6; CDR3 protein: CASRGQLNSPLHF; CDR3 DNA: TGTGCCAGCAGAGGACAGCTCAATTCACCCCTCCACTTT
clone size: -; D gene: -; V gene: TRBV6-5; J gene: TRBJ2-3; CDR3 protein: CASSYQRGTDTQYF; CDR3 DNA: TGTGCCAGCAGTTACCAGCGGGGCACAGATACGCAGTATTTT
clone size: once; D gene: TRBD1; V gene: TRBV3-1/TRBV3-2; J gene: TRBJ2-1; CDR3 protein: CASSRDRFNEQFF; CDR3 DNA: TGTGCCAGCAGCCGGGACAGGTTTAATGAGCAGTTCTTC
clone size: -; D gene: TRBD2; V gene: TRBV9; J gene: TRBJ2-3; CDR3 protein: CASSVSSGRTDTQYF; CDR3 DNA: TGTGCCAGCAGCGTCTCTAGCGGGCGCACAGATACGCAGTATTTT
clone size: -; D gene: -; V gene: TRBV5-6; J gene: TRBJ1-5; CDR3 protein: CASSLGQGRPQHF; CDR3 DNA: TGTGCCAGCAGCCTTGGGCAGGGGAGGCCCCAGCATTTT
clone size: -; D gene: TRBD2; V gene: TRBV29-1; J gene: TRBJ2-7; CDR3 protein: CSVAETSGRDEQYF; CDR3 DNA: TGCAGCGTGGCTGAGACTAGCGGGAGAGACGAGCAGTACTTC
clone size: -; D gene: TRBD1; V gene: TRBV6-6; J gene: TRBJ2-2; CDR3 protein: CASLLTGGLTGELFF; CDR3 DNA: TGTGCCAGCCTTTTAACAGGGGGTTTGACCGGGGAGCTGTTTTTT
clone size: -; D gene: TRBD2; V gene: TRBV5-1; J gene: TRBJ2-3; CDR3 protein: CASSLTGGTSGSINTQYF; CDR3 DNA: TGCGCCAGCAGCTTGACCGGGGGGACTAGCGGGAGTATAAATACGCAGTATTTT
clone size: few; D gene: TRBD1; V gene: TRBV29-1; J gene: TRBJ1-4; CDR3 protein: CSVEQGADEKLFF; CDR3 DNA: TGCAGCGTTGAACAGGGGGCGGATGAAAAACTGTTTTTT
clone size: -; D gene: TRBD1; V gene: TRBV28; J gene: TRBJ1-2; CDR3 protein: CASKFRTGAGEGYTF; CDR3 DNA: TGTGCCAGCAAGTTTAGGACAGGGGCGGGGGAAGGCTACACCTTC
clone size: -; D gene: TRBD2; V gene: TRBV5-1; J gene: TRBJ2-7; CDR3 protein: CASSQMGVAGEQYF; CDR3 DNA: TGCGCCAGCAGCCAAATGGGGGTAGCGGGAGAGCAGTACTTC
clone size: -; D gene: -; V gene: TRBV5-1; J gene: TRBJ1-1; CDR3 protein: CASSLESGMAFF; CDR3 DNA: TGCGCCAGCAGCTTGGAGTCCGGGATGGCTTTCTTT
clone size: -; D gene: -; V gene: TRBV5-1; J gene: TRBJ1-6; CDR3 protein: CASALQGTSPLHF; CDR3 DNA: TGCGCCAGCGCGCTCCAGGGCACTTCACCCCTCCACTTT
clone size: -; D gene: TRBD2; V gene: TRBV29-1; J gene: TRBJ2-1; CDR3 protein: CSVEPGLAGGGPRFF; CDR3 DNA: TGCAGCGTTGAACCGGGACTAGCGGGAGGGGGCCCTCGGTTCTTC
clone size: -; D gene: TRBD1; V gene: TRBV19; J gene: TRBJ2-5; CDR3 protein: CASSITGTGGWETQYF; CDR3 DNA: TGTGCCAGTAGTATCACCGGGACAGGGGGTTGGGAGACCCAGTACTTC
clone size: -; D gene: -; V gene: TRBV5-6; J gene: TRBJ2-2; CDR3 protein: CASSLEAGRPWGELFF; CDR3 DNA: TGTGCCAGCAGCTTGGAGGCGGGTAGGCCGTGGGGGGAGCTGTTTTTT
clone size: few; D gene: -; V gene: TRBV18; J gene: TRBJ1-2; CDR3 protein: CASSLTEDYGYTF; CDR3 DNA: TGTGCCAGCTCACTGACAGAGGACTATGGCTACACCTTC
clone size: -; D gene: -; V gene: TRBV7-2; J gene: TRBJ2-2; CDR3 protein: CASSSHGGGAGELFF; CDR3 DNA: TGTGCCAGCAGCAGCCACGGGGGAGGAGCCGGGGAGCTGTTTTTT
clone size: few; D gene: TRBD2; V gene: TRBV6-6; J gene: TRBJ2-3; CDR3 protein: CASSPAGLADPRGTDTQYF; CDR3 DNA: TGTGCCAGCAGTCCCGCAGGACTAGCGGATCCTAGAGGCACAGATACGCAGTATTTT
clone size: -; D gene: TRBD1; V gene: TRBV6-6; J gene: TRBJ2-6; CDR3 protein: CASSRTGVSGANVLTF; CDR3 DNA: TGTGCCAGCAGTCGAACAGGGGTCTCTGGGGCCAACGTCCTGACTTTC
clone size: -; D gene: TRBD2; V gene: TRBV11-2; J gene: TRBJ2-1; CDR3 protein: CASSLVAGGNEQFF; CDR3 DNA: TGTGCCAGCAGCTTAGTCGCGGGGGGCAATGAGCAGTTCTTC
clone size: -; D gene: -; V gene: TRBV28; J gene: TRBJ1-1; CDR3 protein: CASSTGGTEAFF; CDR3 DNA: TGTGCCAGCAGTACGGGGGGGACTGAAGCTTTCTTT
clone size: -; D gene: -; V gene: TRBV28; J gene: TRBJ1-6; CDR3 protein: CASSLSQGQVSPLHF; CDR3 DNA: TGTGCCAGCAGTTTATCCCAGGGGCAGGTTTCACCCCTCCACTTT
clone size: -; D gene: -; V gene: TRBV28; J gene: TRBJ1-5; CDR3 protein: CASRGPNQPQHF; CDR3 DNA: TGTGCCAGCAGGGGCCCCAATCAGCCCCAGCATTTT
clone size: once; D gene: -; V gene: TRBV28; J gene: TRBJ1-2; CDR3 protein: CASSFPGTSELNGYTF; CDR3 DNA: TGTGCCAGCAGTTTTCCCGGGACTTCTGAGCTAAATGGCTACACCTTC
clone size: -; D gene: TRBD2; V gene: TRBV7-3; J gene: TRBJ2-3; CDR3 protein: CASSLGLAGADTQYF; CDR3 DNA: TGTGCCAGCAGCTTGGGACTAGCGGGAGCAGATACGCAGTATTTT
clone size: -; D gene: TRBD1; V gene: TRBV5-1; J gene: TRBJ1-2; CDR3 protein: CASSRQGYGYTF; CDR3 DNA: TGCGCCAGCAGCCGACAGGGCTATGGCTACACCTTC
clone size: -; D gene: -; V gene: TRBV29-1; J gene: TRBJ1-2; CDR3 protein: CSVELYNGYTF; CDR3 DNA: TGCAGCGTTGAATTATACAATGGCTACACCTTC
clone size: -; D gene: -; V gene: TRBV5-1; J gene: TRBJ1-3; CDR3 protein: CASSAQPTGSGNTIYF; CDR3 DNA: TGCGCCAGCAGCGCCCAACCTACAGGGTCGGGAAACACCATATATTTT
clone size: -; D gene: TRBD2; V gene: TRBV11-2; J gene: TRBJ2-1; CDR3 protein: CASSPGLDLFF; CDR3 DNA: TGTGCCAGCAGCCCAGGACTAGATCTGTTCTTC
clone size: -; D gene: TRBD1; V gene: TRBV29-1; J gene: TRBJ2-1; CDR3 protein: CSVEGTGRSYNEQFF; CDR3 DNA: TGCAGCGTTGAAGGGACAGGGAGATCCTACAATGAGCAGTTCTTC
clone size: -; D gene: TRBD2; V gene: TRBV29-1; J gene: TRBJ2-5; CDR3 protein: CSVTLAGVQETQYF; CDR3 DNA: TGCAGCGTTACCCTAGCGGGAGTACAAGAGACCCAGTACTTC
clone size: few; D gene: -; V gene: TRBV19; J gene: TRBJ2-1; CDR3 protein: CASSIDRSKVRLF; CDR3 DNA: TGTGCCAGTAGTATAGATCGGAGTAAGGTTCGCCTCTTC
clone size: -; D gene: -; V gene: TRBV5-1; J gene: TRBJ2-3; CDR3 protein: CASSFQGSDTQYF; CDR3 DNA: TGCGCCAGCAGCTTCCAGGGATCGGATACGCAGTATTTT
clone size: few; D gene: TRBD2; V gene: TRBV24-1; J gene: TRBJ2-3; CDR3 protein: CATSETTSRGGYTQYF; CDR3 DNA: TGTGCCACCAGTGAAACTACTAGCCGCGGGGGATATACGCAGTATTTT
clone size: -; D gene: -; V gene: TRBV9; J gene: TRBJ1-3; CDR3 protein: CASSVLGDGGNTIYF; CDR3 DNA: TGTGCCAGCAGCGTATTAGGGGATGGTGGAAACACCATATATTTT
clone size: -; D gene: TRBD2; V gene: TRBV18; J gene: TRBJ2-1; CDR3 protein: CASSPPGLAGDNEQFF; CDR3 DNA: TGTGCCAGCTCACCACCGGGGCTAGCGGGAGACAATGAGCAGTTCTTC
clone size: -; D gene: -; V gene: TRBV28; J gene: TRBJ1-1; CDR3 protein: CASRSGMGNTEAFF; CDR3 DNA: TGTGCCAGCAGGTCCGGGATGGGGAACACTGAAGCTTTCTTT
clone size: large; D gene: -; V gene: TRBV28; J gene: TRBJ1-1; CDR3 protein: CASRLPGLVTEAFF; CDR3 DNA: TGTGCCAGCAGACTCCCAGGCCTGGTCACTGAAGCTTTCTTT
clone size: once; D gene: -; V gene: TRBV15; J gene: TRBJ2-5; CDR3 protein: CATSRFQRVGETQYF; CDR3 DNA: TGTGCCACCAGCAGGTTTCAGAGGGTCGGGGAGACCCAGTACTTC